Following are 19 T cell receptor beta chains from one sample sequenced in a study of blood T cell repertoires in COVID-19. Using immunoSEQ multiplex PCR, the repertoire was profiled, and TCRdb retains in-frame clones only, with some absent. In the table there are 210,000 or so clones, around 80% of which are singletons. Sequencing was carried out using peripheral blood. The receptor source for this set is a human donor in a cohort sampled during active COVID-19.

The chain couples TRBV28 to TRBJ1-2; D gene uncertain. This CDR3 region has 16 residues. Between the trimmed V and J ends, which lost 6 bases and 3 bases, there was a span of 20 bases. Germline-derived CDR1 and CDR2 are MDHEN and SYDVKM. In DNA form, the CDR3 reads TGTGCCAGCAGAAGCCATTCGCAAAGAAGCTACTATGGCTACACCTTC. As protein: CASRSHSQRSYYGYTF.

There are a few counts of this clone. The V and J genes are TRBV30 and TRBJ1-6; perhaps TRBD1 as D (5 bases). V was pared by 4 bases and J by 4 bases, with 11 bases between. The CDR3 totals 14 residues. In germline, CDR1 is GTSNPN, CDR2 SVGIG (reference sequence). CDR3 sequence (DNA): TGTGCCTGGAATGGGGCTGCATATAATTCACCCCTCCACTTT. It translates to CAWNGAAYNSPLHF.

The chain couples TRBV13 to TRBJ1-2, with D unclear. Germline V gene data show CDR1 as PRHDT and CDR2 as FYEKMQ (reference sequence). V gave up 5 bases and J gave up 4 bases, with 17 bases separating them. The CDR3 contains 15 residues. The CDR3 region has the DNA TGTGCCAGCAGCCAAAAGGAGGGCCGTGGCTATGGCTACACCTTC. This codes for CASSQKEGRGYGYTF.

The CDR3, as DNA: TGTGCCAGCAGCCCTCTTTATCCCGGGTCGGGAGCTTTCTTT. Amino acids: CASSPLYPGSGAFF. The chain has TRBV3-1 (or the pseudogene TRBV3-2) and TRBJ1-1; D is unresolved. From germline, CDR1 is LGHDT and CDR2 YNNKEL (reference sequence). The length of the CDR3 is 14 residues. V lost 4 bases to trimming and J lost 10 bases, with 19 bases between them.

The chain combines TRBV15 with TRBJ1-2; D may be TRBD1 (6 bases). The length of the CDR3 is 16 residues. CDR1 and CDR2 (germline): LNHNV, YYDKDF (reference sequence). Trimming took 0 bases from V and 3 from J, leaving 14 bases between them. CDR3 sequence (DNA): TGTGCCACCAGCAGAGAGGTCAACAGGGCGGACTATGGCTACACCTTC. Its translation: CATSREVNRADYGYTF.

The chain employs TRBV29-1 and TRBJ2-4; D is unresolved. Germline CDR1 SQVTM, CDR2 ANQGSEA. V gave up 4 bases and J gave up 2 bases, with 6 bases separating them. The CDR3 runs 12 residues. This CDR3 is CSVVVPKNIQYF. The CDR3 coding sequence is TGCAGCGTTGTCGTCCCCAAAAACATTCAGTACTTC.

This chain connects TRBV5-1 to TRBJ1-4; 8 positions match TRBD1. This CDR3 has 16 amino acids. Trimming removed 4 bases from V and 2 bases from J; junction bases left unmatched: 7. Germline V gene lookup returns CDR1 SGHRS and CDR2 YFSETQ. The chain's CDR3 is CASSRDRGSTNEKLFF. In DNA form, the CDR3 reads TGCGCCAGCAGCCGTGACAGGGGCAGCACTAATGAAAAACTGTTTTTT.

This clone was seen many times. This sequence joins TRBV18 and TRBJ2-7; a possible D gene is TRBD2 (6 bases). Germline CDR1 is KGHSH and CDR2 is LQKENI. V shed 10 bases and J shed 4 bases, with 17 bases lying between them. This CDR3 comprises 13 residues. Written as DNA, the CDR3 is TGTGCCACACGGGCGGACGGAGGGTACGAGCAGTACTTC. Protein product: CATRADGGYEQYF.

This clone came up once. This chain joins TRBV28 and TRBJ2-7, with a weak D call TRBD1 (5 bases). Trimming took 8 bases from V and 2 from J, leaving 16 bases between them. Germline CDR1 is MDHEN and CDR2 is SYDVKM. The CDR3 has 14 amino acids. This CDR3 is CASGPTVIPYEQYF. CDR3 bases: TGTGCCAGCGGTCCGACAGTCATCCCCTACGAGCAGTACTTC. Drawing the rest from reference TRBV28 and TRBJ2-7, the complete variable domain is DVKVTQSSRYLVKRTGEKVFLECVQDMDHENMFWYRQDPGLGLRLIYFSYDVKMKEKGDIPEGYSVSREKKERFSLILESASTNQTSMYLCASGPTVIPYEQYFGPGTRLTVT.

This sequence joins TRBV5-1 and TRBJ2-5; unclear D gene. This CDR3 is 13 amino acids long. Trimming stripped 1 base from V and 1 base from J, with 5 bases between. CDR1 and CDR2 from the germline V gene are SGHRS and YFSETQ. CDR3 in amino acids: CASSLSAQETQYF. DNA for the CDR3: TGCGCCAGCAGCTTGAGCGCCCAAGAGACCCAGTACTTC.

This chain uses TRBV24-1 with TRBJ2-2; 7 nucleotides match TRBD2. The V and J ends lost 4 bases and 9 bases, in that order; junction bases with no gene match: 10. The CDR3 runs 15 residues. Germline CDR1 and CDR2: KGHDR and SFDVKD. The CDR3, as DNA: TGTGCCACCAGTGAAACCGGGGGGTCCAGCCGGGAGCTGTTTTTT. Translating gives CATSETGGSSRELFF.

This chain links TRBV24-1 with TRBJ2-5, with D possibly matching TRBD2 (6 bases). V was shortened by 1 base and J by 4 bases, with 9 bases between the two germline ends. This CDR3 is 14 amino acids long. The germline V gene encodes CDR1 KGHDR and CDR2 SFDVKD. CDR3 sequence (DNA): TGTGCCACCAGTGATTTTAAGGGAGGAGAGACCCAGTACTTC. This codes for CATSDFKGGETQYF.

This clone was picked up one time. The rearrangement joins TRBV7-3 to TRBJ2-5; D may be TRBD1 (5 bases). Looked up from germline, CDR1 is SGHTA and CDR2 is FQGTGA. The CDR3 covers 15 residues. Trimming stripped 0 bases from V and 3 bases from J, with 11 bases between. The CDR3 region has the DNA TGTGCCAGCAGCTTAACGGGGCATATTGAAGAGACCCAGTACTTC. Its translation: CASSLTGHIEETQYF.

Only one count was recorded for this clone. The chain has TRBV28 and TRBJ1-1, with D maybe TRBD1 (5 bases). The V end lost 5 bases, the J end lost 4 bases, and 14 bases lay between the germline ends. CDR3 length equals 14 residues. Germline V lookup: CDR1 MDHEN, CDR2 SYDVKM. For the CDR3, the DNA is TGTGCCAGCAGTCCACAGTCAGGGCCCACTGAAGCTTTCTTT. The encoded protein is CASSPQSGPTEAFF.

This chain uses TRBV28 with TRBJ2-7, with a weak D call TRBD2 (7 bases). The CDR3 is made up of 14 amino acids. CDR1 and CDR2 (germline): MDHEN, SYDVKM. The V end lost 2 bases, the J end lost 0 bases, and 8 bases lay between the germline ends. The CDR3 sequence is CASSLRGGSYEQYF. Here the CDR3 DNA reads TGTGCCAGCAGTTTAAGGGGGGGCTCCTACGAGCAGTACTTC.

The chain employs TRBV10-1 and TRBJ1-5; D gene uncertain. From germline, CDR1 is WNHNN and CDR2 SYGVQD (reference sequence). Trimming removed 4 bases from V and 4 bases from J, with 5 bases in between. The CDR3 length is 12 residues. The CDR3 protein is CASSAGNQPQHF. The CDR3 DNA follows: TGCGCCAGCAGTGCGGGGAATCAGCCCCAGCATTTT.

V and J are TRBV12-3 or TRBV12-4 and TRBJ1-1; weak D call: TRBD1 (6 bases). The CDR3 sequence is 13 residues long. The V end was cut by 7 bases, the J end by 4 bases, with 13 bases between. This CDR3 reads CASNHRESTEAFF. CDR3 coding DNA: TGTGCCAGCAACCACAGGGAGAGCACTGAAGCTTTCTTT.

The chain joins TRBV9 to TRBJ1-4; D uncertain. Germline CDR1 and CDR2: SGDLS and YYNGEE. V was cut by 0 bases and J by 7 bases, with 10 bases left in between. CDR3 size: 14 residues. In DNA form, the CDR3 reads TGTGCCAGCAGCGTAGGGGGAGATCGTGAAAAACTGTTTTTT. This sequence encodes CASSVGGDREKLFF.

The V gene is TRBV11-2, the J gene TRBJ1-2; D unresolved. Germline V gene data show CDR1 as SGHAT and CDR2 as FQNNGV. CDR3 size: 14 residues. V was pared by 3 bases and J by 3 bases, with 11 bases between. The CDR3 DNA sequence: TGTGCCAGCAGCTTTATTGGGCAGGACTATGGCTACACCTTC. Amino acids: CASSFIGQDYGYTF.